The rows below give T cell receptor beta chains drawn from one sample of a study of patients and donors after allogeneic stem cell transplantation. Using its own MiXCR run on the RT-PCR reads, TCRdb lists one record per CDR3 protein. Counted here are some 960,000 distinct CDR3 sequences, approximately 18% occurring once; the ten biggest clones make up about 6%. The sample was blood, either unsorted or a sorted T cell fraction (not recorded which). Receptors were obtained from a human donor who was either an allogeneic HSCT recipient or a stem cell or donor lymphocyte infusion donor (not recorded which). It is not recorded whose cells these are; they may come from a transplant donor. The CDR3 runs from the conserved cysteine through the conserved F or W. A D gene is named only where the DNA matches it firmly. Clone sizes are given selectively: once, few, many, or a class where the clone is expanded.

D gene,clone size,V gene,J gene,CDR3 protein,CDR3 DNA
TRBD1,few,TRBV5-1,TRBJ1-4,CASSGTMGTGWPTNEKLFF,TGCGCCAGCAGCGGCACCATGGGGACAGGGTGGCCAACTAATGAAAAACTGTTTTTT
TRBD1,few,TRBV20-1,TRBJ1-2,CSARQGAEGYTF,TGCAGTGCTAGACAGGGGGCGGAGGGCTACACCTTC
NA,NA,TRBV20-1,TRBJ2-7,CSARDWGHPYEQYF,TGCAGTGCTAGAGATTGGGGACACCCCTACGAGCAGTACTTC
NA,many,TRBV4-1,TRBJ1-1,CASSQVEQENTEAFF,TGCGCCAGCAGCCAGGTCGAGCAGGAGAACACTGAAGCTTTCTTT
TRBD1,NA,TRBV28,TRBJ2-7,CASSVGQAEQYF,TGTGCCAGCAGCGTCGGACAGGCCGAGCAGTACTTC
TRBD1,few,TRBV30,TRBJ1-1,CAWRTGYTTEAFF,TGTGCCTGGAGGACAGGGTATACCACTGAAGCTTTCTTT
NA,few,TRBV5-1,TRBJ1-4,CASTENAGANEKLFF,TGCGCCAGCACCGAGAACGCAGGGGCTAATGAAAAACTGTTTTTT
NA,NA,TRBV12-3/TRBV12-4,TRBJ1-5,CASSRDGRARQPQHF,TGTGCCAGCAGCCGGGACGGACGGGCTCGGCAGCCCCAGCATTTT
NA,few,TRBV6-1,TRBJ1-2,CASSRDTTYGYTF,TGTGCCAGCAGCCGGGACACCACCTATGGCTACACCTTC
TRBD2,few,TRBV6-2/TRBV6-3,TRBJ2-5,CASSYPGTSVPTRQTQYF,TGTGCCAGCAGTTACCCGGGGACTAGCGTCCCTACGAGGCAGACCCAGTACTTC
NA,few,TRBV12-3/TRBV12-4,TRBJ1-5,CASSSPLEGDQPQHF,TGTGCCAGCAGTTCCCCCCTCGAGGGGGACCAGCCCCAGCATTTT
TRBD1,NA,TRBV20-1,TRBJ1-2,CSAYSGTGDGYTF,TGCAGTGCTTACTCCGGGACAGGGGACGGCTACACCTTC
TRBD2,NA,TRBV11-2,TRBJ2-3,CASSSIERGGLADTQYF,TGTGCCAGCAGCTCAATCGAGCGGGGGGGCCTGGCAGATACGCAGTATTTT
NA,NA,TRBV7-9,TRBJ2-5,CASSSDILETQYF,TGTGCCAGCAGCTCCGACATCCTGGAGACCCAGTACTTC
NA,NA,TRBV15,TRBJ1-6,CATSPRDGNSPLHF,TGTGCCACCAGCCCCCGGGACGGCAATTCACCCCTCCACTTT
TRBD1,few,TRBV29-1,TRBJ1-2,CSVEDIKQGVGLGNYGYTF,TGCAGCGTTGAAGATATCAAACAGGGGGTGGGTCTAGGAAACTATGGCTACACCTTC
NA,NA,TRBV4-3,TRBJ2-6,CASSQNGANVLTF,TGCGCCAGCAGCCAAAATGGGGCCAACGTCCTGACTTTC
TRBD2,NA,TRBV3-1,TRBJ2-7,CASSPGFGLDDSEQYF,TGTGCCAGCAGCCCAGGATTTGGACTAGACGATAGTGAGCAGTACTTC